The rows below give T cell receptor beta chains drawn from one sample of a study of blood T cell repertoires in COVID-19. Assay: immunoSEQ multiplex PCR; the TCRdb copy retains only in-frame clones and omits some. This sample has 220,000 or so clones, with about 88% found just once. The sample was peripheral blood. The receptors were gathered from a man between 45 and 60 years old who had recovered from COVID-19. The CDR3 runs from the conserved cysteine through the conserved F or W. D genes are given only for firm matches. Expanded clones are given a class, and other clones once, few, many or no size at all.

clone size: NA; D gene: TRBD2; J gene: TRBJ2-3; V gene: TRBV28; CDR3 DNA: TGTGCCAGCAGTCTTTTCGGAACTTATAGCGGGAGTATGAATACGCAGTATTTT; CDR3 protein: CASSLFGTYSGSMNTQYF
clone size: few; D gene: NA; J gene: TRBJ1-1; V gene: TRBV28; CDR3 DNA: TGTGCCAGCAGTAAATCAGTAGGGGGTCATCGGGCTTTCTTT; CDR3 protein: CASSKSVGGHRAFF
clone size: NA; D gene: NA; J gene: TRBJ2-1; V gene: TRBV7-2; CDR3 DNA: TGTGCCAGCAGCTCTGGGCAGGCCTGGGAGCAGTTCTTC; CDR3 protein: CASSSGQAWEQFF
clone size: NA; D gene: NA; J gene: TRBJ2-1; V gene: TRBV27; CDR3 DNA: TGTGCCAGCAGTTTCCAAGGGAGGGGGAATGAGCAGTTCTTC; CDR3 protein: CASSFQGRGNEQFF
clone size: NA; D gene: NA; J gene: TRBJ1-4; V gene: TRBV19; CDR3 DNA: TGTGCCAGTAGTGTCCCCTTGGGCACTAATGAAAAACTGTTTTTT; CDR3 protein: CASSVPLGTNEKLFF
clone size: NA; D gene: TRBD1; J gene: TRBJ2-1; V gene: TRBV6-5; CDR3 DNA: TGTGCCAGCAGTTACTCGGGACAGGGAGGTGATGAGCAGTTCTTC; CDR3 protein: CASSYSGQGGDEQFF
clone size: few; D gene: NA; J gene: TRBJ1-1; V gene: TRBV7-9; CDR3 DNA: TGTGCCAGCAGCACCGGGACGCCGGAGGGAACTGAAGCTTTCTTT; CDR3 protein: CASSTGTPEGTEAFF
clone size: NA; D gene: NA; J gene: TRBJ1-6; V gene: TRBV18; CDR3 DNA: TGTGCCAGCTCACCATCGGACAGAGCTAATTCACCCCTCCACTTT; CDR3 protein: CASSPSDRANSPLHF
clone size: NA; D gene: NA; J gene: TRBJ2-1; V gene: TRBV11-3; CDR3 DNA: TGTGCCAGCAGCTTAACTTCCGGGAATGAGCAGTTCTTC; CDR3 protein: CASSLTSGNEQFF
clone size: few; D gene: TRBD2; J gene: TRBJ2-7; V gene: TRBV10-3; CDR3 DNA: TGTGCCATCAGGCCGGCCCCAGACCGGGGGGACTACGAGCAGTACTTC; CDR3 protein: CAIRPAPDRGDYEQYF
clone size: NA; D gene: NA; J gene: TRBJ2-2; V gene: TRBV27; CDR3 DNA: TGTGCCAGCAGTTTCTACACCGGGGAGCTGTTTTTT; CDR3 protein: CASSFYTGELFF
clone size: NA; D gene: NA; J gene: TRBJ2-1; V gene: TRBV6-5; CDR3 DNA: TGTGCCATTAAACAGAAGCAGGGGAGCAATGAGCAGTTCTTC; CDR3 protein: CAIKQKQGSNEQFF
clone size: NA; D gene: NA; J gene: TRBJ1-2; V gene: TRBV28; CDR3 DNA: TGTGCCAGCAACTCCAGGGGATCCGGCTACACCTTC; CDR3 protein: CASNSRGSGYTF
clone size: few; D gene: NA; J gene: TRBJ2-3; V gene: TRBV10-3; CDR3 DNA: TGTGCCATCAGTGAGGGAAAGGGAGACACAGATACGCAGTATTTT; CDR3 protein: CAISEGKGDTDTQYF
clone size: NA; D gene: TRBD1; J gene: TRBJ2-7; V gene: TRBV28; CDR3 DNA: TGTGCCAGCAGACCCGGGACAGGAGTTCTAGGCGAGCAGTACTTC; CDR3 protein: CASRPGTGVLGEQYF
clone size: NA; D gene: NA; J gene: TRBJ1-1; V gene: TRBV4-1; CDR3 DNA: TGCGCCAGCAGCCAAGATCGGGGGGCCCGTTCTGAAGCTTTCTTT; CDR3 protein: CASSQDRGARSEAFF
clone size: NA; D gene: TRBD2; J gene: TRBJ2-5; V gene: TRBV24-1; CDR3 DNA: TGTGCCACCAGTGCCTCGCCCGGGACTAGCGGGACCCGCCGTAGAGAAGAGACCCAGTACTTC; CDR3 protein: CATSASPGTSGTRRREETQYF
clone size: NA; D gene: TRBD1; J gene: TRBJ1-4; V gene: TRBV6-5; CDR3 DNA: TGTGCCAGCAGCTCCGACAGGGGGCAGGATGAAAAACTGTTTTTT; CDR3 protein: CASSSDRGQDEKLFF
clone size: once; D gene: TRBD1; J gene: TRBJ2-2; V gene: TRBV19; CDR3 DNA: TGTGCCAGTGTCGCCAGGGGGCCCCCCGGGGAGCTGTTTTTT; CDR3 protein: CASVARGPPGELFF
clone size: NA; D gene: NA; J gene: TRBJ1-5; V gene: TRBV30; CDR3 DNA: TGTGCCTGGAGTGTACCGGGAATTAGGATTCAGCCCCAGCATTTT; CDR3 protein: CAWSVPGIRIQPQHF
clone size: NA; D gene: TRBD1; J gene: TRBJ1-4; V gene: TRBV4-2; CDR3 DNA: TGTGCCAGCAGCCTTGGACAGGGAGGTGAAAAACTGTTTTTT; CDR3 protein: CASSLGQGGEKLFF
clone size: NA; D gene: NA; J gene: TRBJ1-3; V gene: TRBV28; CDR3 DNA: TGTGCCAGCAGGGGCCTTTCTGGAAACACCATATATTTT; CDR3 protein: CASRGLSGNTIYF
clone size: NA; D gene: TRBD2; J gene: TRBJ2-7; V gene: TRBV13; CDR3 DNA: TGTGCCAGCAGTAGCGGGAGACTGGTCTACGAGCAGTACTTC; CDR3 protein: CASSSGRLVYEQYF
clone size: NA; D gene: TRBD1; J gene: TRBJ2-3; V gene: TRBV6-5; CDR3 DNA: TGTGCCAGTCGGGACAGGGCAACAGATACGCAGTATTTT; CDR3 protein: CASRDRATDTQYF
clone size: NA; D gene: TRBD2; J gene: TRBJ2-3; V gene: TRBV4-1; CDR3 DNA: TGCGCCAGCAGCCAGCAGGGACTAGCGGGAGGGCCTTGGACAGATACGCAGTATTTT; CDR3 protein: CASSQQGLAGGPWTDTQYF
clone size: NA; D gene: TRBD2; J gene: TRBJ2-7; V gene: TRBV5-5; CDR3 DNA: TGTGCCAGCAGCCACAGCGGGAGTAACGAGCAGTACTTC; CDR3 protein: CASSHSGSNEQYF
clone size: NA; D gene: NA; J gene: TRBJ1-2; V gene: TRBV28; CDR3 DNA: TGTGCCAGCAGTTTATGGGGCAGTATCTATGGCTACACCTTC; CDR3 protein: CASSLWGSIYGYTF